These 19 T cell receptor beta chains were all obtained from the same sample, sequenced in a study of blood T cell repertoires in COVID-19. The table came from immunoSEQ multiplex PCR; TCRdb's copy has only in-frame clones and leaves some out. In the table there are over 110,000 clones, roughly 88% of which are singletons. The sequenced sample consisted of peripheral blood. These receptors all stem from a man between 65 and 80 years old with acute or convalescent COVID-19.

This clone was detected once. The chain employs TRBV27 and TRBJ1-1; 7 bases align to TRBD1. With 0 bases clipped from V and 1 base from J, the junction kept 5 bases outside the gene matches. CDR1 and CDR2 from the germline V gene are MNHEY and SMNVEV (reference sequence). The CDR3 runs to 16 residues. The DNA of the CDR3 is TGTGCCAGCAGTTTATCGGGGACAGCCGGGAACACTGAAGCTTTCTTT. Encoded protein: CASSLSGTAGNTEAFF.

The count of this clone is one. This rearrangement joins TRBV12-5 to TRBJ2-1; D remains ambiguous. This CDR3 has 12 residues. Germline-derived CDR1 and CDR2 are LGHNT and FRNRAP. V was clipped by 1 base and J by 10 bases, with 8 bases between them. This chain's CDR3 is CASGLGYYEQFF. The CDR3 region has the DNA TGTGCTAGTGGTTTGGGATACTACGAGCAGTTCTTC. The whole variable domain, remainder taken from reference TRBV12-5 and TRBJ2-1, is DARVTQTPRHKVTEMGQEVTMRCQPILGHNTVFWYRQTMMQGLELLAYFRNRAPLDDSGMPKDRFSAEMPDATLATLKIQPSEPRDSAVYFCASGLGYYEQFFGPGTRLTVL.

The chain has TRBV2 and TRBJ1-1, with TRBD1 identical over 10 bases. The CDR3 is 18 amino acids. Trimming took 8 bases from V and 2 from J; bases not matched to a gene: 17. CDR1 and CDR2 from the germline V gene are SNHLY and FYNNEI. CDR3 in amino acids: CASPVGSMTGGENTEAFF. In DNA form, the CDR3 reads TGTGCCAGCCCGGTAGGGTCCATGACAGGGGGCGAAAACACTGAAGCTTTCTTT.

J is TRBJ1-1 and V is TRBV4-1; 7 positions agree with TRBD1. CDR1 is MGHRA and CDR2 is YSYEKL in the germline V gene. This CDR3 is built from 15 residues. The V segment lost 4 bases and the J segment 4 bases; nucleotides outside the gene matches: 9. Here the CDR3 DNA reads TGCGCCAGCAGCCGGACGACAGGGATCGGCACTGAAGCTTTCTTT. This codes for CASSRTTGIGTEAFF.

The V and J genes are TRBV24-1 and TRBJ2-7; 11 bases match TRBD2. Germline assignment: CDR1 KGHDR and CDR2 SFDVKD. V shed 3 bases, J shed 4 bases, and the junction held 1 base outside the gene matches. The CDR3 loop spans 14 amino acids. CDR3: CATSDPSGGYEQYF. The CDR3 bases are TGTGCCACCAGTGATCCTAGCGGGGGGTACGAGCAGTACTTC.

The J gene is TRBJ2-5, the V gene TRBV6-5; D uncertain. V dropped 4 bases and J dropped 5 bases, with 14 bases sitting between them. The CDR3 consists of 14 residues. Germline CDR1 MNHEY, CDR2 SVGAGI. The CDR3 coding sequence is TGTGCCAGCAGTTCGGCTAGGTCTAGGGAGACCCAGTACTTC. This sequence encodes CASSSARSRETQYF.

V usage is TRBV19 and J usage is TRBJ2-3, with TRBD1 matching 9 bases. The V segment lost 7 bases and the J segment 2 bases; nucleotides outside the gene matches: 4. The germline V gene has CDR1 LNHDA and CDR2 SQIVND (reference sequence). The CDR3 is 14 amino acids. The CDR3: CASKRDRDTDTQYF. The CDR3 nucleotides are TGTGCCAGTAAACGGGACAGGGACACAGATACGCAGTATTTT. Full variable domain (rest looked up from reference TRBV19 and TRBJ2-3): DGGITQSPKYLFRKEGQNVTLSCEQNLNHDAMYWYRQDPGQGLRLIYYSQIVNDFQKGDIAEGYSVSREKKESFPLTVTSAQKNPTAFYLCASKRDRDTDTQYFGPGTRLTVL.

V usage is TRBV20-1 and J usage is TRBJ2-7; perhaps TRBD1 as D (5 bases). The CDR3 consists of 14 residues. Germline V gene lookup returns CDR1 DFQATT and CDR2 SNEGSKA (reference sequence). V was pared by 3 bases and J by 3 bases, with 15 bases between. The CDR3 sequence is CSASFTGTIYEQYF. CDR3 DNA: TGCAGTGCTAGTTTTACAGGAACGATCTACGAGCAGTACTTC.

This sequence joins TRBV3-1 (or the pseudogene TRBV3-2) and TRBJ1-1, with TRBD1 identical over 7 bases. CDR1 is LGHDT and CDR2 is YNNKEL in the germline V gene (reference sequence). The V gene end was trimmed by 6 bases and the J gene end by 0 bases; junction bases not matched to a gene: 7. The CDR3 length is 15 residues. The DNA for the CDR3 is TGTGCCAGCAGACGCACGGGACAGCTGAACACTGAAGCTTTCTTT. Encoded protein: CASRRTGQLNTEAFF.

This chain connects TRBV7-9 to TRBJ1-4; D possibly corresponds to TRBD1 (6 bases). Germline V gene data show CDR1 as SEHNR and CDR2 as FQNEAQ (reference sequence). V was shortened by 4 bases and J by 4 bases, with 10 bases between the two germline ends. This CDR3 is built from 14 residues. CDR3 region: CASSSTGGNEKLFF. The CDR3 nucleotides are TGTGCCAGCAGCTCGACAGGTGGTAATGAAAAACTGTTTTTT.

V is TRBV11-2 and J is TRBJ2-5, with D possibly matching TRBD2 (6 bases). V dropped 3 bases and J dropped 3 bases, with 8 bases sitting between them. Germline loops: CDR1 SGHAT, CDR2 FQNNGV. The CDR3 spans 13 residues. This chain's CDR3 is CASSFGGEETQYF. CDR3 nucleotides: TGTGCCAGCAGCTTTGGAGGGGAAGAGACCCAGTACTTC.

This clone has just one count. V is TRBV5-6 and J is TRBJ2-1; 7 positions agree with TRBD2. CDR3 size: 14 residues. The germline CDR1 and CDR2 sequences are SGHDT and YYEEEE. V was clipped by 8 bases and J by 0 bases; unmatched bases: 5. The CDR3 bases are TGTGCCAGTTTCGGGGGGAGCTCCTACAATGAGCAGTTCTTC. This gives the protein CASFGGSSYNEQFF. The full variable domain, its missing parts supplied by reference TRBV5-6 and TRBJ2-1, is DAGVTQSPTHLIKTRGQQVTLRCSPKSGHDTVSWYQQALGQGPQFIFQYYEEEERQRGNFPDRFSGHQFPNYSSELNVNALLLGDSALYLCASFGGSSYNEQFFGPGTRLTVL.

This sequence joins TRBV30 and TRBJ1-2, with D tentatively TRBD1 (5 bases). V shed 0 bases and J shed 3 bases, with 8 bases lying between them. Germline V gene data show CDR1 as GTSNPN and CDR2 as SVGIG (reference sequence). This CDR3 comprises 13 residues. CDR3 region: CAWSVGADYGYTF. DNA for the CDR3: TGTGCCTGGAGTGTAGGGGCCGACTATGGCTACACCTTC.

V usage is TRBV7-2 and J usage is TRBJ2-1; TRBD2 matches at 12 bases. The CDR3 loop spans 15 amino acids. V was clipped by 3 bases and J by 7 bases; unmatched bases: 4. Germline V gene data show CDR1 as SGHTA and CDR2 as FQGNSA. In nucleotides, the CDR3 is TGTGCCAGCAGCTTCCGGACTAGCGGGACTAATGAGCAGTTCTTC. Translating gives CASSFRTSGTNEQFF.

The chain employs TRBV19 and TRBJ1-5; D is ambiguous. CDR1 LNHDA and CDR2 SQIVND come from the germline V gene (reference sequence). V was trimmed by 6 bases and J by 7 bases, leaving 13 bases between them. CDR3 length: 13 amino acids. CDR3 nucleotide sequence: TGTGCCAGTAGCCCAGCCGACTGGCAGCCCCAGCATTTT. Residues: CASSPADWQPQHF.

This chain connects TRBV29-1 to TRBJ2-1; 7 nucleotides align to TRBD1. The CDR3 contains 12 residues. Germline CDR1 SQVTM, CDR2 ANQGSEA. The ends lost 7 bases at V and 4 bases at J; junction bases unmatched: 4. The CDR3 nucleotides are TGCAGCGGAGGGACAGAATACAATGAGCAGTTCTTC. This codes for CSGGTEYNEQFF.

The J gene is TRBJ1-4, the V gene TRBV5-1; 7 bases map to TRBD1. The CDR3 has 17 amino acids. The germline gives CDR1 SGHRS, CDR2 YFSETQ. V was pared by 0 bases and J by 4 bases, with 9 bases of the junction left unmatched. The CDR3 reads CASSLEVVGGGNEKLFF. The CDR3 bases are TGCGCCAGCAGCTTGGAAGTAGTAGGGGGCGGTAATGAAAAACTGTTTTTT.

The chain uses TRBV2 and TRBJ1-1, with 7 bases lining up with TRBD1. CDR1 and CDR2 (germline): SNHLY, FYNNEI. The CDR3 has 14 residues. J lost 7 bases, V lost 4 bases, and 9 bases had no gene match. CDR3 sequence (DNA): TGTGCCAGCAGTGGACAGGGCCTGTTAAGTGAAGCTTTCTTT. It encodes CASSGQGLLSEAFF.

This chain links TRBV28 with TRBJ1-2, with 11 bases matching TRBD1. The CDR3 length is 14 residues. The ends lost 6 bases at V and 8 bases at J; junction bases unmatched: 8. Germline lookup yields CDR1 MDHEN and CDR2 SYDVKM. CDR3 protein: CASSNGQGAEGYTF. The CDR3 DNA sequence: TGTGCCAGCAGCAACGGACAGGGGGCGGAAGGCTACACCTTC.